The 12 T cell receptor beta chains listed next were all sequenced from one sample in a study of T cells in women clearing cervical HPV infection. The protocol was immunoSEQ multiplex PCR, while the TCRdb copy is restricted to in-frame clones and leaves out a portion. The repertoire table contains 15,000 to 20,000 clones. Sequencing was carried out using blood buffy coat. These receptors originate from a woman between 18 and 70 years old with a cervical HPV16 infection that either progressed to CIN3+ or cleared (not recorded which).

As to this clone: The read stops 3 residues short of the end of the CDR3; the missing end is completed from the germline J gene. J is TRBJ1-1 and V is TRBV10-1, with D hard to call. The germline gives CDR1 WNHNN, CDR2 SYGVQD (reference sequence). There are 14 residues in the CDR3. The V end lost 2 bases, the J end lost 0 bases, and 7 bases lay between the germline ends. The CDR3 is CASSENSLNTEAFF. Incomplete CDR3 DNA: TGCGCCAGCAGTGAGAACAGCCTGAACACTGAA.

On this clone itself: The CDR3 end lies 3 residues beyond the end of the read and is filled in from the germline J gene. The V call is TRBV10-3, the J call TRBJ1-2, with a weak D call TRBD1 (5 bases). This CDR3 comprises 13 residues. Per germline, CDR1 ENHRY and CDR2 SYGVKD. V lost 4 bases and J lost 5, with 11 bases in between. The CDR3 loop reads CAISGLGPYGYTF. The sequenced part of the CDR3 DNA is TGTGCCATCAGTGGATTGGGGCCGTATGGC.

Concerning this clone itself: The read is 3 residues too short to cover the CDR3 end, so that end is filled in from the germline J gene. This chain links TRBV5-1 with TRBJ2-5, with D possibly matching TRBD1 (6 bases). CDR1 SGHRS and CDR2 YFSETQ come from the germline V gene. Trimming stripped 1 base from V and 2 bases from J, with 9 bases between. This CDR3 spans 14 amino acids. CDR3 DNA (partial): TGCGCCAGCAGCTTGTACAGGGATCAAGAGACC. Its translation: CASSLYRDQET. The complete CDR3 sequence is CASSLYRDQETQYF.

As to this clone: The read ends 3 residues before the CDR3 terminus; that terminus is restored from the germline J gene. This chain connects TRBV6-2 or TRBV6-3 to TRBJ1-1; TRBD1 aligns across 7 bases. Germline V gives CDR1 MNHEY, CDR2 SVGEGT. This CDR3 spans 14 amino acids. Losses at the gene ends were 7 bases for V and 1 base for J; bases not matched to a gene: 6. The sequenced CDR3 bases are TGTGCCAGCATTAGGGGACAGAAGAACACTGAA. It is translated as CASIRGQKNTE. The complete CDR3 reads CASIRGQKNTEAFF.

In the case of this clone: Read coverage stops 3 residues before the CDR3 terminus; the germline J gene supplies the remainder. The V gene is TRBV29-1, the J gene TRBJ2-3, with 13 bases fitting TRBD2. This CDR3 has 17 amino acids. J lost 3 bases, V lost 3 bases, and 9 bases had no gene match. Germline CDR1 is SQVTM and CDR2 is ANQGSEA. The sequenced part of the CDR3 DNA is TGCAGCGTTGAGATTCGTAAACTAGCGGGAGGGACAGATACG. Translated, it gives CSVEIRKLAGGTDT. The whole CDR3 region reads CSVEIRKLAGGTDTQYF.

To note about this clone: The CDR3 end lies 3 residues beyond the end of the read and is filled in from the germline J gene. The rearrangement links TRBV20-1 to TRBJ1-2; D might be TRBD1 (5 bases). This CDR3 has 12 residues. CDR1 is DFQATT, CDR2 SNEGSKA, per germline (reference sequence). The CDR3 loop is CSARRQDSRYTF. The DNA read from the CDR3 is TGCAGTGCTAGACGCCAAGACAGCCGC.

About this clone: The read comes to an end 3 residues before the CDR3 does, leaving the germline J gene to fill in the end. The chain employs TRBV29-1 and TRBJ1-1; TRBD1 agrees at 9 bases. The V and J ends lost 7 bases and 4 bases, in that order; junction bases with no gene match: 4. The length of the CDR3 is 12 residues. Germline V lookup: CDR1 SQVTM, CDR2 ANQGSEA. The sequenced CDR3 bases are TGCAGCGGCGGGACAGGGAGCACTGAA. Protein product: CSGGTGSTE. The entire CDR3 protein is CSGGTGSTEAFF.

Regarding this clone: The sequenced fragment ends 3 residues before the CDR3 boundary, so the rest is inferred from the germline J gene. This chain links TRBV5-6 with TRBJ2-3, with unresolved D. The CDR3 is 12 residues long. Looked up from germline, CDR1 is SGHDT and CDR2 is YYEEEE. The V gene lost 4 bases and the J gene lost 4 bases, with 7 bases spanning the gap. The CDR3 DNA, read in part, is TGTGCCAGCAGCCTATTAGCAGATACG. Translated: CASSLLADT. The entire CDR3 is CASSLLADTQYF.

CDR3 in amino acids: CASFGQGNSGNTIYF. The sequenced part of the CDR3 DNA is TGTGCCAGCTTCGGACAGGGAAACTCTGGAAACACC. The rearrangement joins TRBV19 to TRBJ1-3; 8 nucleotides agree with TRBD1. The CDR3 is cut off 3 residues early in the read; its end comes from the germline J gene. In germline, CDR1 is LNHDA, CDR2 SQIVND (reference sequence). Germline trimming cut 9 bases from V and 0 bases from J; bases unmatched to any gene: 7. The CDR3 has 15 amino acids.

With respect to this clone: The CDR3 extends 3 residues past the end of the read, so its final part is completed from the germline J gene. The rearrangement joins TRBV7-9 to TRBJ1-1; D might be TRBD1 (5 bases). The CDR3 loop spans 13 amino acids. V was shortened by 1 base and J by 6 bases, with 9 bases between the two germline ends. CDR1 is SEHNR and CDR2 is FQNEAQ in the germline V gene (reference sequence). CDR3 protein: CASSLVGGAEAFF. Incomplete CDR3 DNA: TGTGCCAGCAGCTTAGTAGGAGGGGCTGAA.

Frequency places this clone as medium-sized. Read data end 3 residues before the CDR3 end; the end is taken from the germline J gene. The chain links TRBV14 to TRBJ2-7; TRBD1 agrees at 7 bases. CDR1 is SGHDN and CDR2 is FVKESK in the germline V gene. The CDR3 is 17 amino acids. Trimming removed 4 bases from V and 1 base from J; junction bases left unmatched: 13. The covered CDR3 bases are TGTGCCAGCAGCCCCTATACTAACAGGGGACGGTCCTACGAG. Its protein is CASSPYTNRGRSYE. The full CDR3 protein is CASSPYTNRGRSYEQYF.

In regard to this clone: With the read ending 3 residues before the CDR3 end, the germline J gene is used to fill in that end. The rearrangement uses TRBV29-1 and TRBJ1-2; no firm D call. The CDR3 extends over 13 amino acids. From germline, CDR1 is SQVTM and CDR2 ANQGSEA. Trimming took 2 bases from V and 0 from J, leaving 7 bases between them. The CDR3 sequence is CSVERLANYGYTF. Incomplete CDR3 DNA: TGCAGCGTTGAACGGTTAGCTAACTATGGC.